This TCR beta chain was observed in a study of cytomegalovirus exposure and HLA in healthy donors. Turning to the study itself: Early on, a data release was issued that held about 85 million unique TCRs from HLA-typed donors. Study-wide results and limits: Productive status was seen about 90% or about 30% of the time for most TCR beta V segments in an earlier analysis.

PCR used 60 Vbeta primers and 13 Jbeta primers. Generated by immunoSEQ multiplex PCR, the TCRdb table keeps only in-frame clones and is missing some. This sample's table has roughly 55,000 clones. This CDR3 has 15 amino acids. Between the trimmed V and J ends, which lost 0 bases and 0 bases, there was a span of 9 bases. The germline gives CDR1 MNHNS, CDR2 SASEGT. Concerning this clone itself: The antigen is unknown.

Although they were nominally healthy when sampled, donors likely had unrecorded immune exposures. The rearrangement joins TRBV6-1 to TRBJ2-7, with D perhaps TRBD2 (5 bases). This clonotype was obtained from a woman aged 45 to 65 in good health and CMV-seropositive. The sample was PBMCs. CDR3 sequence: CASSEAVTSSYEQYF. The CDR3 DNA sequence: TGTGCCAGCAGTGAAGCAGTAACTAGCTCCTACGAGCAGTACTTC.